Presented here are 31 T cell receptor beta chains from one specimen sequenced in a study of OX40 agonist ivuxolimab in advanced cancers. Generated by immunoSEQ multiplex PCR, the TCRdb table keeps only in-frame clones and is missing some. Of about 89,000 clones listed, 90% to 95% are singletons. Sequences were derived from CD4+ or CD8+ T cells sorted from blood, sampled in a trial of the OX40 agonist ivuxolimab. The receptors stem from an adult with an advanced solid tumor such as melanoma, head and neck, liver or kidney cancer.

This rearrangement joins TRBV7-9 to TRBJ2-7, with D tentatively TRBD1 or TRBD2 (6 bases each). Germline CDR1 SEHNR, CDR2 FQNEAQ (reference sequence). This CDR3 spans 15 amino acids. The germline V and J ends were trimmed by 2 bases and 2 bases, with 13 bases remaining between them. The CDR3, as DNA: TGTGCCAGCAGCTTATGGGGGGCGACCACCTACGAGCAGTACTTC. This gives the protein CASSLWGATTYEQYF.

The table lists this clone with a few counts. This same CDR3 is encoded by further DNA sequences in the sample. The V gene is TRBV30, the J gene TRBJ1-5; the D is unclear. The V end was cut by 0 bases, the J end by 7 bases, with 10 bases between. The CDR3 contains 13 residues. Germline CDR1 is GTSNPN and CDR2 is SVGIG (reference sequence). In DNA, the CDR3 is TGTGCCTGGAGTGTACTGGGCGGCCAGCCCCAGCATTTT. Its translation: CAWSVLGGQPQHF.

The chain is built from TRBV4-1 and TRBJ2-2; the match to TRBD1 covers 7 bases. The CDR3 has 14 residues. Germline V CDR1 and CDR2: MGHRA, YSYEKL. After removal of 4 bases from V and 4 bases from J, the junction contained 3 bases not matched to a gene. The CDR3 loop reads CASSRRDSTGELFF. CDR3 sequence (DNA): TGCGCCAGCAGCCGCCGGGACAGCACCGGGGAGCTGTTTTTT.

Here the CDR3 DNA reads TGTGCCAGCAGCCCGACGGCGTTTGGAAACACCATATATTTT. It encodes CASSPTAFGNTIYF. The chain carries TRBV14 and TRBJ1-3; no clear D. The germline V gene has CDR1 SGHDN and CDR2 FVKESK. The CDR3 totals 14 residues. Trimming removed 4 bases from V and 3 bases from J, with 10 bases in between.

The count of this clone is one. This rearrangement joins TRBV18 to TRBJ1-4, with D tentatively TRBD1 (5 bases). Germline-derived CDR1 and CDR2 are KGHSH and LQKENI. Trimming took off 3 bases at V and 5 bases at J, with 10 bases between the two ends. CDR3 size: 14 residues. The CDR3 DNA reads TGTGCCAGCTCACCGACAGACTCAAATGAAAAACTGTTTTTT. It specifies CASSPTDSNEKLFF.

The chain couples TRBV6-9 to TRBJ1-2, with a possible D match to TRBD1 (5 bases). This CDR3 comprises 14 residues. The V and J ends lost 3 bases and 5 bases respectively, with 13 bases between them. Germline V gene data show CDR1 as MNHGY and CDR2 as SVAAGI. CDR3 nucleotide sequence: TGTGCCAGCAGTTACTTCAGGGTTGGGTATGGCTACACCTTC. Amino acids: CASSYFRVGYGYTF.

The chain carries TRBV12-5 and TRBJ2-5; tentatively, D is TRBD1 (6 bases). Germline V gene sequence: CDR1 LGHNT, CDR2 FRNRAP. The length of the CDR3 is 15 residues. The germline V and J ends were trimmed by 0 bases and 4 bases, with 12 bases remaining between them. The CDR3 reads CASGLVLGAGETQYF. CDR3 coding DNA: TGTGCTAGTGGTTTGGTACTGGGGGCGGGAGAGACCCAGTACTTC.

CDR3 coding DNA: TGTGCCAGCAGTTCTAACTCAGGGGGTTACTATGGCTACACCTTC. Translating gives CASSSNSGGYYGYTF. J is TRBJ1-2 and V is TRBV6-6, with TRBD1 matching 7 bases. This CDR3 is 15 amino acids long. V dropped 4 bases and J dropped 3; count of bases not matched to a gene: 8. Per the germline V gene, CDR1 is MNHNY and CDR2 is SVGAGI (reference sequence).

V and J are TRBV30 and TRBJ2-7, with TRBD1 as a possible D gene (6 bases). Germline CDR1 is GTSNPN and CDR2 is SVGIG (reference sequence). The length of the CDR3 is 16 residues. The V end was cut by 3 bases, the J end by 0 bases, with 18 bases between. DNA of the CDR3: TGTGCCTGGAGCCACCCCCCAGGGGACATCTCCTACGAGCAGTACTTC. It specifies CAWSHPPGDISYEQYF.

V gene TRBV25-1 combines with J gene TRBJ1-1; D gene unclear. Trimming left V 4 bases short and J 3 bases short, with 9 bases between. The CDR3 contains 13 residues. Germline assignment: CDR1 MGHDK and CDR2 SYGVNS. In nucleotides, the CDR3 is TGTGCCAGCAGTGGGCAGCCTTACACTGAAGCTTTCTTT. Its protein is CASSGQPYTEAFF. The full variable domain, with the rest looked up from reference TRBV25-1 and TRBJ1-1, is EADIYQTPRYLVIGTGKKITLECSQTMGHDKMYWYQQDPGMELHLIHYSYGVNSTEKGDLSSESTVSRIRTEHFPLTLESARPSHTSQYLCASSGQPYTEAFFGQGTRLTVV.

The CDR3 sequence: CASSWIAANNEQFF. The CDR3 DNA is TGTGCCAGCAGTTGGATTGCGGCCAACAATGAGCAGTTCTTC. The chain couples TRBV6-5 to TRBJ2-1; D unresolved. V shed 4 bases and J shed 5 bases, with 12 bases lying between them. CDR1 MNHEY and CDR2 SVGAGI come from the germline V gene. This CDR3 has 14 amino acids.

The chain uses TRBV4-2 and TRBJ1-3; perhaps TRBD1 as D (6 bases). V was cut by 0 bases and J by 5 bases, with 20 bases left in between. Germline V CDR1 and CDR2: LGHNA, YNFKEQ. This CDR3 is 18 amino acids long. CDR3 protein: CASSQDSLEGGERNTIYF. The DNA of the CDR3 is TGTGCCAGCAGCCAAGATAGCTTAGAGGGGGGGGAGAGAAACACCATATATTTT.

The chain employs TRBV5-1 and TRBJ2-4; 7 positions match TRBD2. This CDR3 has 18 residues. V trimming: 6 bases; J trimming: 1 base; junction bases outside the gene matches: 16. Germline lookup yields CDR1 SGHRS and CDR2 YFSETQ. The CDR3 reads CASTVRGGDGEAKNIQYF. For the CDR3, the DNA is TGCGCCAGCACCGTGCGGGGAGGGGATGGTGAGGCCAAAAACATTCAGTACTTC.

The chain links TRBV7-8 to TRBJ2-3; 10 bases are shared with TRBD2. The CDR3 covers 14 residues. Germline trimming cut 7 bases from V and 5 bases from J; bases unmatched to any gene: 6. CDR1 and CDR2 (germline): SGHVS, FQNEAQ. The CDR3 sequence is CASTSRTSGDTQYF. The CDR3 DNA sequence: TGTGCCAGCACCTCGAGGACTAGCGGAGATACGCAGTATTTT.

This rearrangement joins TRBV11-3 to TRBJ2-1; D not resolved. Germline-derived CDR1 and CDR2 are SGHNT and YENEEA. This CDR3 region has 13 residues. Trimming removed 5 bases from V and 7 bases from J, with 12 bases in between. The CDR3 coding sequence is TGTGCCAGCAGCCTCACTTCGGAAAATGAGCAGTTCTTC. Its protein product is CASSLTSENEQFF.

The genes are TRBV27 and TRBJ2-6; a weak D match, TRBD2 (5 bases). The V gene lost 5 bases and the J gene lost 4 bases, with 15 bases spanning the gap. The CDR3 extends over 16 amino acids. Germline CDR1 and CDR2: MNHEY and SMNVEV (reference sequence). DNA for the CDR3: TGTGCCAGCAGTCCTTTCCAGCGGTCCGGGGCCAACGTCCTGACTTTC. Amino acid sequence: CASSPFQRSGANVLTF.

The chain couples TRBV29-1 to TRBJ2-3, with 7 bases that match TRBD2. Unmatched junction bases numbered 11, after V lost 7 bases and J lost 7 bases. Looked up from germline, CDR1 is SQVTM and CDR2 is ANQGSEA. The CDR3 totals 13 residues. The CDR3 loop is CSAGLGGFYTQYF. Written as DNA, the CDR3 is TGCAGCGCCGGCTTGGGGGGGTTCTATACGCAGTATTTT.

The chain employs TRBV13 and TRBJ2-3; possible D gene TRBD1, 5 bases. Trimming removed 5 bases from V and 3 bases from J, with 21 bases in between. CDR1 and CDR2 (germline): PRHDT, FYEKMQ (reference sequence). The CDR3 has 17 amino acids. The CDR3 sequence is CASSRGSSRAGTDTQYF. CDR3 coding DNA: TGTGCCAGCAGCAGGGGCAGCTCCAGGGCAGGGACAGATACGCAGTATTTT.

This chain uses TRBV4-3 with TRBJ1-4; 9 positions agree with TRBD1. Looked up from germline, CDR1 is LGHNA and CDR2 is YSLEER. The CDR3 is 15 residues long. V trimming: 3 bases; J trimming: 13 bases; junction bases outside the gene matches: 12. In DNA, the CDR3 is TGCGCCAGCAGCCAGGCGGACAGGGGCTCGGAGGGACTGTTTTTT. Encoded protein: CASSQADRGSEGLFF.

The V and J genes are TRBV29-1 and TRBJ2-1; 11 nucleotides agree with TRBD2. The germline V gene has CDR1 SQVTM and CDR2 ANQGSEA. The J segment lost 7 bases and the V segment lost 5 bases, leaving 10 bases of the junction unmatched. The CDR3 runs 15 residues. The CDR3 protein is CSVSPLAGVENEQFF. Here the CDR3 DNA reads TGCAGCGTTTCCCCACTAGCGGGAGTTGAGAATGAGCAGTTCTTC.

This clone was found once. The rearrangement joins TRBV28 to TRBJ1-5; maybe TRBD1 (6 bases). CDR1 is MDHEN, CDR2 SYDVKM, per germline. This CDR3 spans 15 amino acids. Between the trimmed V and J ends, which lost 6 bases and 4 bases, there was a span of 16 bases. CDR3 sequence (DNA): TGTGCCAGCAGAATCGGGGGGGCTGGGAATCAGCCCCAGCATTTT. Translation: CASRIGGAGNQPQHF.

The sample holds one count of this clone. V usage is TRBV4-1 and J usage is TRBJ2-1; D possibly corresponds to TRBD2 (7 bases). V was cut by 3 bases and J by 7 bases, with 16 bases left in between. This CDR3 has 15 amino acids. Germline V lookup: CDR1 MGHRA, CDR2 YSYEKL. The CDR3: CASSHVGGGLNEQFF. CDR3 DNA sequence: TGCGCCAGCAGCCATGTGGGGGGGGGCCTAAATGAGCAGTTCTTC.

The chain joins TRBV7-9 to TRBJ1-4, with TRBD1 identical over 9 bases. CDR1 is SEHNR, CDR2 FQNEAQ, per germline (reference sequence). The CDR3 covers 16 residues. V lost 4 bases to trimming and J lost 8 bases; unmatched junction nucleotides: 11. CDR3 bases: TGTGCCAGCAGCTCTACCGGGACAGGGCTAAACGAAAAACTGTTTTTT. Amino acid sequence: CASSSTGTGLNEKLFF.

The gene calls are TRBV29-1 and TRBJ1-1; D not certain. The germline CDR1 and CDR2 sequences are SQVTM and ANQGSEA. CDR3 size: 14 residues. V was pared by 2 bases and J by 1 base, with 11 bases between. CDR3 loop: CSVETQRGNTEAFF. In nucleotides, the CDR3 is TGCAGCGTTGAAACCCAGAGAGGGAACACTGAAGCTTTCTTT.

V usage is TRBV2 and J usage is TRBJ2-4; D possibly corresponds to TRBD2 (6 bases). In germline, CDR1 is SNHLY, CDR2 FYNNEI. V dropped 5 bases and J dropped 6 bases, with 8 bases sitting between them. This CDR3 spans 12 amino acids. CDR3 nucleotides: TGTGCCAGCAGTAGGGACTTAAACATTCAGTACTTC. It encodes CASSRDLNIQYF.

The chain links TRBV7-2 to TRBJ1-5; TRBD1 is a possible D gene (5 bases). This CDR3 has 13 amino acids. Germline V gives CDR1 SGHTA, CDR2 FQGNSA. V lost 6 bases to trimming and J lost 4 bases, with 10 bases between them. CDR3 nucleotides: TGTGCCAGCAGTCTACAGGATAATCAGCCCCAGCATTTT. Protein product: CASSLQDNQPQHF.

V is TRBV9 and J is TRBJ2-1; no clear D gene. The germline CDR1 and CDR2 sequences are SGDLS and YYNGEE. V gave up 0 bases and J gave up 6 bases, with 10 bases separating them. The CDR3 loop spans 14 amino acids. The CDR3 DNA follows: TGTGCCAGCAGCGTAGTGAGTCTATCCAATGAGCAGTTCTTC. This codes for CASSVVSLSNEQFF.

The rearrangement links TRBV7-2 to TRBJ2-1; 8 nucleotides agree with TRBD2. Germline V gene sequence: CDR1 SGHTA, CDR2 FQGNSA. There are 15 residues in the CDR3. The trim removed 2 bases at V and 8 bases at J, leaving 8 bases unmatched. CDR3 residues: CASSLLSLLADEQFF. The DNA of the CDR3 is TGTGCCAGCAGCTTACTGAGCCTACTAGCGGATGAGCAGTTCTTC. The full variable domain, in which reference TRBV7-2 and TRBJ2-1 provide the parts outside the CDR3, is GAGVSQSPSNKVTEKGKDVELRCDPISGHTALYWYRQSLGQGLEFLIYFQGNSAPDKSGLPSDRFSAERTGGSVSTLTIQRTQQEDSAVYLCASSLLSLLADEQFFGPGTRLTVL.

This chain joins TRBV6-5 and TRBJ1-5; D might be TRBD1 (6 bases). This CDR3 has 13 amino acids. V was cut by 7 bases and J by 6 bases, with 13 bases left in between. Germline V CDR1 and CDR2: MNHEY, SVGAGI. The CDR3 DNA follows: TGTGCCAGCACCCGAGGGGGGGGTCAGCCCCAGCATTTT. Protein: CASTRGGGQPQHF.

The gene calls are TRBV27 and TRBJ2-1; 9 bases match TRBD2. This CDR3 has 16 amino acids. Germline lookup yields CDR1 MNHEY and CDR2 SMNVEV (reference sequence). J lost 4 bases, V lost 8 bases, and 12 bases had no gene match. CDR3 sequence (DNA): TGTGCCAGCGGCCGATTCACTAGCGGGCTGTACAATGAGCAGTTCTTC. It yields the protein CASGRFTSGLYNEQFF.

The chain recombines TRBV4-3 with TRBJ1-2; D gene uncertain. Trimming shortened V by 1 base and J by 5 bases, and 5 bases separated the two germline ends. The V gene's germline CDR1 is LGHNA and CDR2 YSLEER. The CDR3 length is 12 residues. CDR3 nucleotides: TGCGCCAGCAGCCAAGTAGGGTATGGCTACACCTTC. Protein sequence: CASSQVGYGYTF.